This T cell receptor (beta chain) was obtained from a study of beta chain features in type 1 diabetes listed by TCRdb under 2018. A note on the overall study: Patients and healthy donors did not differ in mean age, gender distribution, total cell number or subset yield. Across all samples, approximately 98,000,000 sorted cells were examined, and cell number per subset correlated strongly with RNA yield. Whereas all 28 donors provided naive and central memory subsets, regulatory and stem cell-like memory subsets were isolated from just 8 patients and about 8 healthy donors. The study compared the TCRB repertoires of sorted circulating CD4+ T cell subsets in recently diagnosed type 1 diabetes patients with those in matched healthy donors. What the research found in general, with its limitations: Type 1 diabetes patients showed a moderate but significant shortening of TCRB CDR3 length in all four CD4+ subsets. Sequencing cDNA rather than genomic DNA could over-represent highly expressing activated cells, although activation and CD3 levels did not differ between groups. Shorter templates might have been favored by PCR, but patient and control samples were amplified and corrected together, so both groups would have been affected equally by any skew. Patients with type 1 diabetes made fewer insertions and deleted more nucleotides at VDJ recombination sites, implying thymic rearrangement abnormalities. Because the HLA sub-analyses included only small numbers of individuals, any influence of HLA type on TCRB rearrangement was left unresolved. Naive, central memory and regulatory TCRB repertoires appeared more similar among patients than among healthy donors.

This clone has just a few counts. Its specific antigen is unknown. Within one base of it there is no much larger clone, and no base qualities were kept. The entire amount of isolated RNA was reverse transcribed using the High Capacity cDNA Reverse Transcription Kit, so the sequenced TCRB transcripts were expressed ones. Deep immunoSEQ sequencing was performed on naive, central memory and regulatory T cell samples, with an average of roughly 3.5 million total reads per sample. Sorted cells were lysed in RLT buffer and RNA was extracted with DNase-treated RNeasy Micro or Mini kits, depending on cell number. Each cell subset was processed on its own to prevent cross-contamination, while patient and healthy donor samples were processed together. The immunoSEQ multiplex PCR was used to amplify TCRB sequences from cDNA, generating 87-bp fragments that spanned the CDR3 region. Amplicons were sequenced on the Illumina HiSeq platform. The authors' analysis ran thus. PCR bias was computationally corrected using synthetic template baselines, reads within Hamming distance 2 were collapsed, and singletons that could not be merged were discarded. Reads were aligned against IMGT so that V, D and J genes, CDR3 length and insertions or deletions at six rearrangement sites could be assigned. Within each subset, clonotype counts were normalized to sorted cell number, and only after that were true diversity and Gini coefficients computed with the tcR R package. The overlap coefficient, calculated on TCRB nucleotide sequences, was used to measure repertoire sharing. Drawn from immuneACCESS, this table holds only the in-frame rearrangements with V and J called that TCRdb kept. Clones are partly lost; checked studies trace under half to an unresolved V gene and leave the rest unexplained. D and trimming come from the DNA, and the V and J calls and clone size come from that table. This sample lists hundreds of thousands of clones; around 7.6% were detected once. The ten largest clones represent roughly 0.44% of the sample.

Based on the germline V gene, the CDR1 and CDR2 sequences are MNHEY and SVGAGI. The CDR3 runs 14 residues from the cysteine to the phenylalanine. The read is trimmed to its CDR3 DNA, 42 bases read in frame from base 1. Relative to germline, V is missing 4 bases and J is missing 4 bases, with 6 bases of the junction outside any gene match. Each donor gave one peripheral blood draw, averaging approximately 0.12 L, which was collected into heparinised tubes. Naive, central memory, regulatory and stem cell-like memory CD4+ T cells were sorted on a BD FACSAria II using a panel including CD45RO, CCR7, CD25, CD127, CD95 and CD27. Purity was above 95% for every sorted population. PBMCs were separated immediately by Lymphoprep density gradient centrifugation and were stained directly, without being cultured. To minimize batch effects, samples were stained and sorted in pairs, one healthy donor with one patient per experiment.

Sequencing was performed on central memory CD4+ T cells from blood. The rearrangement combines TRBV6-5 with TRBJ1-2; 7 central bases correspond to TRBD1. The receptor comes from a woman aged 18-35 years in good health. The CDR3 here reads CASSLTGAGYGYTF. The DNA sequence is TGTGCCAGCAGTTTAACAGGGGCGGGCTATGGCTACACCTTC.